Given below is one T cell receptor (beta chain) in context. This record comes from a study of control samples from healthy donors and cancer patients. The CDR3 is 14 amino acids. Germline loops: CDR1 LNHDA, CDR2 SQIVND (reference sequence). The V and J ends lost 5 bases and 6 bases respectively, with 13 bases between them. TCRdb keeps only in-frame clones here, not all; method: immunoSEQ multiplex PCR. The table shows about 150,000 clones, with roughly 93% occurring only once. This sequence was found in a man aged 45-65 years in good health. Sequencing input: blood. This chain links TRBV19 with TRBJ2-2; tentatively, D is TRBD1 (6 bases). The DNA for the CDR3 is TGTGCCAGTAGTCTACCCAGGGGACCCGGGGAGCTGTTTTTT. Protein: CASSLPRGPGELFF.